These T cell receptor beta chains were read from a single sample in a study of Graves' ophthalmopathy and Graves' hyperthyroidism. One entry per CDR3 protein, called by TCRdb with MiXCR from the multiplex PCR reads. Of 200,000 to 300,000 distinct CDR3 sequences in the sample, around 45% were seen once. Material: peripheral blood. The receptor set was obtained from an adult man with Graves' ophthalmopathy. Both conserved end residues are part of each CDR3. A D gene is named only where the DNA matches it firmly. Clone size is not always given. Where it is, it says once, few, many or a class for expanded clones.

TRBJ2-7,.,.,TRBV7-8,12,CASSQKGYEQYF,TGTGCCAGCAGCCAAAAGGGCTACGAGCAGTACTTC
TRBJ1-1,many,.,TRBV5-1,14,CASSLAAVNTEAFF,TGTGCCAGCAGCTTAGCAGCGGTGAACACTGAAGCTTTCTTT
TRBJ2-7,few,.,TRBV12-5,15,CASGLVASSTYEQYF,TGTGCTAGTGGTTTGGTGGCAAGTTCGACCTACGAGCAGTACTTC
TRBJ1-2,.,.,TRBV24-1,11,CATRAEGGYTF,TGTGCCACCAGGGCTGAAGGTGGCTACACCTTC
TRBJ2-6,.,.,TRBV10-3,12,CAMSYGANVLTF,TGTGCCATGAGTTATGGGGCCAACGTCCTGACTTTC
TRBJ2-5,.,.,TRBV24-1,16,CATSDPQGGVQETQYF,TGTGCCACCAGTGATCCCCAAGGGGGGGTTCAAGAGACCCAGTACTTC
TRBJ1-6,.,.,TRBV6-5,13,CASSYSYGSPLHF,TGTGCCAGCAGTTACAGTTACGGTTCACCCCTCCACTTT
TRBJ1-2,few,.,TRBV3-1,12,CASRAGADGYTF,TGTGCCAGCAGAGCGGGGGCAGATGGCTACACCTTC
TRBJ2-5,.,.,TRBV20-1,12,CSATRKRETQYF,TGCAGTGCTACTAGAAAAAGGGAGACCCAGTACTTC
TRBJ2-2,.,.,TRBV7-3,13,CASSPTGTGELFF,TGTGCCAGCAGCCCGACCGGAACCGGGGAGCTGTTTTTT
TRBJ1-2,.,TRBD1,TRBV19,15,CASSIRYEGAAGYTF,TGTGCCAGTAGTATTCGATACGAGGGGGCTGCTGGCTACACCTTC
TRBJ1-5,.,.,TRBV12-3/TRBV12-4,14,CASSLAGYNQPQHF,TGTGCCAGCAGTTTAGCAGGGTACAATCAGCCCCAGCATTTT
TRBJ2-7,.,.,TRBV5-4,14,CASSSMDQEYEQYF,TGTGCCAGCAGCTCGATGGATCAGGAATACGAGCAGTACTTC
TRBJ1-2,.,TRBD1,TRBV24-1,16,CATSDRGTVLRRGYTF,TGTGCCACCAGTGATCGAGGGACAGTCCTGCGGCGTGGCTACACCTTC
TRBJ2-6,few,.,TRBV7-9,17,CASSSEYGSSGANVLTF,TGTGCCAGCAGCTCAGAATACGGTAGCTCTGGGGCCAACGTCCTGACTTTC
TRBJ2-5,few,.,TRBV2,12,CASSPVQEAQYF,TGTGCCAGCAGTCCGGTACAAGAGGCCCAGTACTTC
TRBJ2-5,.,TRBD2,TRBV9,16,CASSLVTAGGRRTQYF,TGTGCCAGCAGCTTAGTTACAGCGGGAGGACGTCGGACCCAGTACTTC
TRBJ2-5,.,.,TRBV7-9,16,CASSLAGGSFSETQYF,TGTGCCAGCAGCTTGGCCGGGGGTAGCTTCTCAGAGACCCAGTACTTC
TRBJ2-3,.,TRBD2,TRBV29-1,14,CSGTGGAGTDTQYF,TGCAGCGGTACCGGGGGGGCCGGCACAGATACGCAGTATTTT
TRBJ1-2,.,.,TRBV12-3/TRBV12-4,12,CASSSGDYGHTF,TGTGCCAGCAGTTCAGGGGACTATGGCCACACCTTC
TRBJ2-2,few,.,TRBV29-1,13,CSVDGGNTGELFF,TGCAGCGTTGACGGGGGGAACACCGGGGAGCTGTTTTTT
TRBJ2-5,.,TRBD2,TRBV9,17,CASSGGRLAGLGETQYF,TGTGCCAGCAGCGGAGGGAGACTAGCGGGGTTGGGGGAGACCCAGTACTTC
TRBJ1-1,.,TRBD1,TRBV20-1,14,CSARAPGGYTEAFF,TGCAGTGCTAGGGCCCCAGGGGGGTACACTGAAGCTTTCTTT
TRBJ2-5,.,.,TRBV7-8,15,CASSHEGGPLETQYF,TGCGCCAGCAGCCACGAGGGGGGGCCTTTAGAGACCCAGTACTTC
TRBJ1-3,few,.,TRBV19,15,CASSWGRSSGNTIYF,TGTGCCAGTAGTTGGGGACGGTCCTCTGGAAACACCATATATTTT
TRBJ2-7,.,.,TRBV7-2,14,CASSLGVSSYEQHF,TGTGCCAGCAGCTTAGGGGTCTCGTCCTACGAGCAGCACTTC
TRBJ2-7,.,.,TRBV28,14,CASRPAGKPYEQYF,TGTGCCAGCAGACCCGCGGGAAAACCCTACGAGCAGTACTTC
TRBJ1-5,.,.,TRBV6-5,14,CASSYGGRNQPQHF,TGTGCCAGCAGTTATGGGGGCCGCAATCAGCCCCAGCATTTT
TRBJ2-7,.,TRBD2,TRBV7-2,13,CASQASGAYEQYF,TGTGCCAGCCAAGCTAGCGGGGCCTACGAGCAGTACTTC
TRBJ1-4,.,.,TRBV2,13,CASSGTRNEKLFF,TGTGCCAGCAGTGGGACGCGTAATGAAAAACTGTTTTTT
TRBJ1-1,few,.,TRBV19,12,CASSQMNTEAFF,TGTGCCAGTAGTCAAATGAACACTGAAGCTTTCTTT
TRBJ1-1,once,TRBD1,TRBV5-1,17,CASSLEAYGTGDTEAFF,TGCGCCAGCAGCTTGGAAGCTTATGGGACAGGGGACACTGAAGCTTTCTTT
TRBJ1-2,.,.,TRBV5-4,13,CASSWGGSYGYTF,TGTGCCAGCAGCTGGGGCGGGTCCTATGGCTACACCTTC
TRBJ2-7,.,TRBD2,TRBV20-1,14,CSAHTWREKYEQYF,TGCAGTGCCCACACGTGGCGGGAGAAATACGAGCAGTACTTC
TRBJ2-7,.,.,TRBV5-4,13,CASSLKEVYEQYF,TGTGCCAGCAGCCTCAAGGAGGTCTACGAGCAGTACTTC
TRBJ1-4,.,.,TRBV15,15,CATSRKLTNDEKLFF,TGTGCCACCAGCAGAAAGTTAACTAACGATGAAAAACTGTTTTTT
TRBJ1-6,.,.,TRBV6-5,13,CASSRQYNSPLHF,TGTGCCAGCAGTCGACAGTATAATTCACCCCTCCACTTT
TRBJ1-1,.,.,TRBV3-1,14,CASSPLTANTEAFF,TGTGCCAGCAGCCCCTTGACAGCGAACACTGAAGCTTTCTTT
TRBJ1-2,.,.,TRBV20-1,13,CSARPPGLYGCTF,TGCAGTGCTAGACCTCCGGGGCTCTATGGCTGCACCTTC
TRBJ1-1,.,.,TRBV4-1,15,CASSQDSNRGTEAFF,TGTGCCAGCAGCCAAGATAGTAACCGGGGCACTGAAGCTTTCTTT
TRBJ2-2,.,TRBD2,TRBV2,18,CASSRRLAGGLNTGELFF,TGTGCCAGCAGCAGAAGACTAGCGGGGGGTTTGAACACCGGGGAGCTGTTTTTT
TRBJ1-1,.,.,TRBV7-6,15,CASSLGLTMNTEAFF,TGTGCCAGCAGCTTAGGGCTCACAATGAACACTGAAGCTTTCTTT
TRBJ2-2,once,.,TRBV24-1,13,CASEVPNTGELFF,TGTGCCAGCGAGGTCCCGAACACCGGGGAGCTGTTTTTT
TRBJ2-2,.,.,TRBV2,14,CASSLEAEAGELFF,TGTGCCAGCAGTTTAGAAGCGGAGGCCGGGGAGCTGTTTTTT
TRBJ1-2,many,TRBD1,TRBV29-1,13,CSVEGQTNYGYTF,TGCAGCGTTGAGGGACAGACTAACTATGGCTACACCTTC
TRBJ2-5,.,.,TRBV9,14,CASSAVGGQETQYF,TGTGCCAGCAGCGCAGTGGGGGGCCAAGAGACCCAGTACTTC
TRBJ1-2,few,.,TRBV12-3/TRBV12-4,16,CASSPSSMTANYGYTF,TGTGCCAGCAGTCCATCCTCCATGACAGCGAACTATGGCTACACCTTC
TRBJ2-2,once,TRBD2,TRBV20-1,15,CSAYSSGRDTGELFF,TGCAGTGCTTACTCAAGCGGGAGAGACACCGGGGAGCTGTTTTTT
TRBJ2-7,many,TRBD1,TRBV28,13,CASSLTGTYEQYF,TGTGCCAGCAGTCTGACAGGGACCTACGAGCAGTACTTC
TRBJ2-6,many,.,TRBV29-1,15,CSVGDNYSGANVLTF,TGCAGCGTAGGGGACAACTACTCTGGGGCCAACGTCCTGACTTTC
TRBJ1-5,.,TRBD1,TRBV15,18,CATSRGINRGGSNQPQHF,TGTGCCACCAGCAGAGGGATCAACAGGGGAGGAAGCAATCAGCCCCAGCATTTT
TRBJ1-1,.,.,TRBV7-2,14,CASSLALANTEAFF,TGTGCCAGCAGCTTAGCACTGGCCAACACTGAAGCTTTCTTT
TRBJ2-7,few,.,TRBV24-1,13,CATSAPGRYEQYF,TGTGCCACCAGTGCACCGGGTCGCTACGAGCAGTACTTC
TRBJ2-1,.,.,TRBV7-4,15,CASSQRWGAPNEQFF,TGTGCCAGCAGCCAACGGTGGGGGGCGCCAAATGAGCAGTTCTTC
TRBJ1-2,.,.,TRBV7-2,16,CASSLARDGDKYGYTF,TGTGCCAGCAGCTTAGCCAGGGACGGAGATAAATATGGCTACACCTTC